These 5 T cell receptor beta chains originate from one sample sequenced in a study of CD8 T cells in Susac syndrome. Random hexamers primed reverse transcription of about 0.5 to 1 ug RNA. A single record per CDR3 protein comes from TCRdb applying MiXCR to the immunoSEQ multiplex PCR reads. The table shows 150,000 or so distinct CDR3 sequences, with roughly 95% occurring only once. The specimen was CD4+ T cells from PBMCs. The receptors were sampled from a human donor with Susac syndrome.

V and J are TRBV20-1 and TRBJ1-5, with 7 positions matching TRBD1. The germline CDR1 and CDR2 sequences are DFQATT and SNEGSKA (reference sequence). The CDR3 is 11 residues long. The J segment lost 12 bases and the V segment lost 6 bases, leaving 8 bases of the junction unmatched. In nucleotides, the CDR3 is TGCAGTGCGCCTGGGACAGTACTCCAGCATTTT. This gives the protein CSAPGTVLQHF.

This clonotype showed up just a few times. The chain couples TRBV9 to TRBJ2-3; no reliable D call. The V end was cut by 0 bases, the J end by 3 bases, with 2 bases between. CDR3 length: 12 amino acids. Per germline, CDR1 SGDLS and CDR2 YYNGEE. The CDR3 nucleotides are TGTGCCAGCAGCGTAGAGACAGATACGCAGTATTTT. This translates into CASSVETDTQYF. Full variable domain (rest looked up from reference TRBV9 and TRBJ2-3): DSGVTQTPKHLITATGQRVTLRCSPRSGDLSVYWYQQSLDQGLQFLIQYYNGEERAKGNILERFSAQQFPDLHSELNLSSLELGDSALYFCASSVETDTQYFGPGTRLTVL.

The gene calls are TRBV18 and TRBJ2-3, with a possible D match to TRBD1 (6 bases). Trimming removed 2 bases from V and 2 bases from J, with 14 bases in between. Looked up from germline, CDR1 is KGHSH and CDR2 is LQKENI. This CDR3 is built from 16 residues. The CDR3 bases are TGTGCCAGCTCACCAGAACAGGGCACCCTCACAGATACGCAGTATTTT. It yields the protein CASSPEQGTLTDTQYF.

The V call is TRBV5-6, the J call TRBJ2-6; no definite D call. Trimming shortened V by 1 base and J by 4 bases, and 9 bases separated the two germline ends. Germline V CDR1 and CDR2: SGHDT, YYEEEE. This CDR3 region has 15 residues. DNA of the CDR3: TGTGCCAGCAGCTTGATCCCCGGCGGGGCCAACGTCCTGACTTTC. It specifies CASSLIPGGANVLTF.

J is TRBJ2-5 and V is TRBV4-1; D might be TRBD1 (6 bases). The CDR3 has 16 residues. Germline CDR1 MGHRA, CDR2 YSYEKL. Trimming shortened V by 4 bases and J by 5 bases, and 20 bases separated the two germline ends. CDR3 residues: CASSRGDRPQGETQYF. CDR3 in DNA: TGCGCCAGCAGCCGAGGGGATCGACCTCAGGGGGAGACCCAGTACTTC.